A selection of T cell receptor beta chains follows, all from one sample in a study of blood T cell repertoires in COVID-19. TCRdb keeps only in-frame clones here, not all; method: immunoSEQ multiplex PCR. The sample lists about 170,000 clones; roughly 80% were seen once. The sequencing input was peripheral blood. The receptors here all came from a woman of 80 years or more with COVID-19, enrolled during active disease. CDR3s leave out the opening cysteine and the closing phenylalanine or tryptophan.

TRBV11-2	TRBJ2-7	ASSFSGRGSYEQY
TRBV9	TRBJ2-3	ASSAGLGGVSNTQY
TRBV7-9	TRBJ1-1	ASSRPQGQAF
TRBV6-1	TRBJ2-3	ASSEADAGIFTDTQY
TRBV5-4	TRBJ1-4	ASSLRQGAGSEKLF
TRBV18	TRBJ1-4	ASSPEIPQGEKLF
TRBV6-1	TRBJ1-2	ASSDAGDSNYGYT
TRBV29-1	TRBJ1-1	SARTGATNTEAF
TRBV7-9	TRBJ2-3	ASSPDRAFSTDTQY
TRBV5-5	TRBJ2-3	ASRARGQGYTDTQY
TRBV10-1	TRBJ1-4	ASSADSTNEKLF
TRBV7-3	TRBJ2-1	ASSIGTVSYNEQF
TRBV18	TRBJ1-1	ASSLRDSEAF
TRBV3-1/TRBV3-2	TRBJ1-1	ASSQPGGNTEAF
TRBV6-2/TRBV6-3	TRBJ1-2	ASSYLEDYGYT
TRBV19	TRBJ1-1	ASEQNPSSEAF
TRBV5-5	TRBJ1-1	ASSPGHLNTEAF
TRBV6-5	TRBJ1-1	ASSARGGVRTEAF
TRBV15	TRBJ1-1	ATSTGPNTEAF
TRBV7-2	TRBJ1-1	ASSPRTGFHTEAF
TRBV3-1/TRBV3-2	TRBJ2-3	ASSRRLAGATTDTQY
TRBV4-1	TRBJ1-5	ASSQDAGGSNQPQH
TRBV27	TRBJ2-2	ASSLGTSGGELF
TRBV18	TRBJ1-3	ASSPVSLYGTASGNTIY
TRBV12-3/TRBV12-4	TRBJ1-2	ASSSNRQGYT
TRBV7-8	TRBJ2-5	ASSLAGARGTQY
TRBV9	TRBJ2-2	ASSVFAGELF
TRBV6-5	TRBJ1-5	ASTNGHYSNQPQH
TRBV20-1	TRBJ1-2	SASPTGANYGYT
TRBV7-3	TRBJ2-5	ASSFKLAGGRETQY
TRBV6-5	TRBJ2-1	ASSSDRGLEQF
TRBV5-8	TRBJ1-5	ASSNGQDSNQPQH
TRBV6-5	TRBJ1-5	ASSQTARGQPQH
TRBV4-1	TRBJ1-5	ASSQDPGQPYQPQH
TRBV4-1	TRBJ1-1	ASSQVGGNTEAF
TRBV5-4	TRBJ2-3	ASRSAGLTSTDTQY
TRBV19	TRBJ1-6	ASWTGAAGNSPLH
TRBV28	TRBJ2-7	ASISGQGGRRQY
TRBV7-2	TRBJ1-6	ASSLVQGQNSPLH
TRBV11-2	TRBJ2-5	ASSADRAGETQY
TRBV28	TRBJ1-2	ASVTGYNYGYT
TRBV5-1	TRBJ2-2	ASSAGQARTGELF
TRBV6-1	TRBJ2-5	ASSEGGTGKETQY
TRBV19	TRBJ1-1	AIGTWGAEAF
TRBV7-2	TRBJ1-1	AVMAQRNTEAF
TRBV11-2	TRBJ2-1	ASSLGPQDRGEQF
TRBV5-1	TRBJ1-4	ASSLVGTGERKLF
TRBV7-8	TRBJ1-2	ASSTTGMGGYT
TRBV9	TRBJ2-7	ASSPRTGGEQY
TRBV19	TRBJ1-1	ASSIAPPGQGATEAF
TRBV18	TRBJ1-5	ASSLGTYLSNQPQH
TRBV11-2	TRBJ2-3	ASSLRGAGVADTQY
TRBV28	TRBJ2-1	ASSRPLGGGEF